Listed here are 9 T cell receptor beta chains from one sample, sequenced in a study of blood T cell repertoires in COVID-19. Clones were read by immunoSEQ multiplex PCR, and TCRdb kept only the in-frame ones, dropping some. Of 250,000 to 350,000 clones detected, roughly 84% appear once; the ten largest clones hold roughly 14%. The sample was peripheral blood. The receptors stem from a person aged 70 to 85 with COVID-19, enrolled during active disease.

The rearrangement joins TRBV3-1 (or the pseudogene TRBV3-2) to TRBJ2-3; perhaps TRBD2 as D (6 bases). Trimming took off 0 bases at V and 3 bases at J, with 22 bases between the two ends. CDR1 LGHDT and CDR2 YNNKEL come from the germline V gene (reference sequence). The CDR3 covers 19 residues. CDR3 amino acids: CASSQDFPFGGLGTDTQYF. CDR3 coding DNA: TGTGCCAGCAGCCAAGATTTCCCTTTCGGGGGATTGGGTACAGATACGCAGTATTTT.

This chain links TRBV9 with TRBJ2-6, with a possible D match to TRBD1 (6 bases). The V and J ends lost 3 bases and 0 bases respectively, with 13 bases between them. Germline V gene data show CDR1 as SGDLS and CDR2 as YYNGEE. The CDR3 is made up of 17 amino acids. Here the CDR3 reads CASSEGDTFSGANVLTF. The CDR3 DNA is TGTGCCAGCAGCGAGGGGGACACCTTCTCTGGGGCCAACGTCCTGACTTTC. Together with reference TRBV9 and TRBJ2-6, the CDR3 gives the full variable domain: DSGVTQTPKHLITATGQRVTLRCSPRSGDLSVYWYQQSLDQGLQFLIQYYNGEERAKGNILERFSAQQFPDLHSELNLSSLELGDSALYFCASSEGDTFSGANVLTFGAGSRLTVL.

The chain combines TRBV28 with TRBJ1-1; D possibly corresponds to TRBD1 (6 bases). The CDR3 spans 13 residues. V was cut by 5 bases and J by 5 bases, with 12 bases left in between. Germline loops: CDR1 MDHEN, CDR2 SYDVKM. The CDR3: CASSLDRLTEAFF. Here the CDR3 DNA reads TGTGCCAGCAGTCTTGACAGGCTAACTGAAGCTTTCTTT.

CDR3 sequence reads: CASSFTLSVTEAFF. As DNA, the CDR3 is TGTGCCAGCAGCTTCACTCTCTCGGTCACCGAAGCTTTCTTT. V is TRBV13 and J is TRBJ1-1, with D unresolved. CDR1 PRHDT and CDR2 FYEKMQ come from the germline V gene (reference sequence). The V and J ends lost 3 bases and 8 bases respectively, with 16 bases between them. The CDR3 is 14 amino acids.

The V and J genes are TRBV9 and TRBJ2-7; D possibly corresponds to TRBD2 (7 bases). The V gene lost 1 base and the J gene lost 6 bases, with 14 bases spanning the gap. The germline CDR1 and CDR2 sequences are SGDLS and YYNGEE. The CDR3 loop spans 14 amino acids. CDR3 protein: CASSVSRGASEQYF. The CDR3 DNA follows: TGTGCCAGCAGCGTATCCCGGGGGGCTTCCGAGCAGTACTTC.

J is TRBJ1-6 and V is TRBV7-2; unclear D gene. V was shortened by 7 bases and J by 10 bases, with 14 bases between the two germline ends. This CDR3 has 13 residues. CDR1 and CDR2 from the germline V gene are SGHTA and FQGNSA. The CDR3 sequence: CASNPEVWSPLHF. The CDR3 DNA is TGTGCCAGCAACCCGGAGGTCTGGTCACCCCTCCACTTT.

This chain links TRBV15 with TRBJ2-3, with 7 bases aligning to TRBD1. The V segment lost 3 bases and the J segment 2 bases; nucleotides outside the gene matches: 11. Germline V lookup: CDR1 LNHNV, CDR2 YYDKDF (reference sequence). The CDR3 spans 17 residues. The CDR3 DNA reads as TGTGCCACCAGCAGGGAGAGAGGGACAGTATTCACAGATACGCAGTATTTT. It encodes CATSRERGTVFTDTQYF.

The rearrangement joins TRBV2 to TRBJ2-2, with D possibly TRBD2 on 7 matching bases. The V gene's germline CDR1 is SNHLY and CDR2 FYNNEI. This CDR3 is built from 15 residues. V gave up 6 bases and J gave up 5 bases, with 16 bases separating them. CDR3 residues: CASSNLRGGTGELFF. For the CDR3, the DNA is TGTGCCAGCAGCAATCTTAGGGGGGGAACCGGGGAGCTGTTTTTT.

The V gene is TRBV5-1, the J gene TRBJ1-1; 7 nucleotides agree with TRBD1. Germline V gene lookup returns CDR1 SGHRS and CDR2 YFSETQ. The ends lost 0 bases at V and 2 bases at J; junction bases unmatched: 7. This CDR3 is 16 amino acids long. CDR3: CASSLAMSGGNTEAFF. Written as DNA, the CDR3 is TGCGCCAGCAGCTTGGCCATGTCAGGGGGTAACACTGAAGCTTTCTTT.